One sample yielded the 15 T cell receptor beta chains listed below, sequenced in a study of blood T cell repertoires in COVID-19. Clones were sequenced by immunoSEQ multiplex PCR, and TCRdb holds only the in-frame ones, with some missing. Of approximately 94,000 clones in the sample, about 91% were seen once. Sequenced input: peripheral blood. These receptors were taken from a human donor in a cohort sampled during active COVID-19.

J is TRBJ2-2 and V is TRBV5-6, with 7 bases lining up with TRBD1. Germline loops: CDR1 SGHDT, CDR2 YYEEEE. J lost 5 bases, V lost 1 base, and 11 bases had no gene match. The CDR3 sequence is 17 residues long. Here the CDR3 reads CASSLRVRQGDTGELFF. CDR3 DNA: TGTGCCAGCAGCTTGAGGGTCAGACAGGGCGATACCGGGGAGCTGTTTTTT. Based on the CDR3 plus reference TRBV5-6 and TRBJ2-2, the full variable domain is DAGVTQSPTHLIKTRGQQVTLRCSPKSGHDTVSWYQQALGQGPQFIFQYYEEEERQRGNFPDRFSGHQFPNYSSELNVNALLLGDSALYLCASSLRVRQGDTGELFFGEGSRLTVL.

V is TRBV28 and J is TRBJ2-3; TRBD1 might be the D (6 bases). The CDR3 loop spans 16 amino acids. In germline, CDR1 is MDHEN, CDR2 SYDVKM. The germline V and J ends were trimmed by 4 bases and 2 bases, with 16 bases remaining between them. The CDR3 DNA reads as TGTGCCAGCAGTTATCCCTCAGGACAGTACACAGATACGCAGTATTTT. This codes for CASSYPSGQYTDTQYF. Drawing the rest from reference TRBV28 and TRBJ2-3, the complete variable domain is DVKVTQSSRYLVKRTGEKVFLECVQDMDHENMFWYRQDPGLGLRLIYFSYDVKMKEKGDIPEGYSVSREKKERFSLILESASTNQTSMYLCASSYPSGQYTDTQYFGPGTRLTVL.

In the case of this clone: This sample also contains other DNA sequences that code for the same CDR3. The V and J genes are TRBV6-5 and TRBJ2-1; 10 bases are shared with TRBD2. Germline V gives CDR1 MNHEY, CDR2 SVGAGI. The V and J ends lost 6 bases and 7 bases, in that order; junction bases with no gene match: 3. CDR3 length equals 13 residues. CDR3 loop: CASSLAGENEQFF. The CDR3 DNA reads TGTGCCAGCAGCCTAGCGGGAGAGAATGAGCAGTTCTTC.

The chain uses TRBV7-9 and TRBJ2-5; 9 bases map to TRBD1. The CDR3 covers 17 residues. Germline assignment: CDR1 SEHNR and CDR2 FQNEAQ (reference sequence). V was clipped by 6 bases and J by 0 bases; unmatched bases: 11. The CDR3 DNA sequence: TGTGCCAGCAGTCAAATGGGACAGGGAAAGTACCAAGAGACCCAGTACTTC. Amino acids: CASSQMGQGKYQETQYF.

This clone was seen more than once but under ten times. The chain couples TRBV6-5 to TRBJ1-3, with unresolved D. Deletions cut 7 bases from V and 0 bases from J, with 7 bases between. This CDR3 comprises 13 residues. The germline V gene encodes CDR1 MNHEY and CDR2 SVGAGI. The DNA for the CDR3 is TGTGCCAGCACGACTATCTCTGGAAACACCATATATTTT. This gives the protein CASTTISGNTIYF.

This clone was seen once. This rearrangement joins TRBV11-2 to TRBJ2-7; D may be TRBD1 (6 bases). The V end was cut by 4 bases, the J end by 2 bases, with 12 bases between. The CDR3 sequence is 14 residues long. The germline V gene has CDR1 SGHAT and CDR2 FQNNGV. The CDR3 spells CASSSTGLPYEQYF. CDR3 in DNA: TGTGCCAGCAGCTCGACAGGCCTTCCCTACGAGCAGTACTTC.

The chain employs TRBV2 and TRBJ2-4; D is perhaps TRBD1 (5 bases). Per germline, CDR1 SNHLY and CDR2 FYNNEI. Trimming stripped 4 bases from V and 6 bases from J, with 13 bases between. The CDR3 runs to 14 residues. The CDR3 DNA reads TGTGCCAGCAGTGGGGGCTCGGCCCCAAACATTCAGTACTTC. This codes for CASSGGSAPNIQYF.

This clone was counted only a few times. The rearrangement uses TRBV2 and TRBJ1-5, with D perhaps TRBD1 (5 bases). Looked up from germline, CDR1 is SNHLY and CDR2 is FYNNEI. Between the trimmed V and J ends, which lost 4 bases and 3 bases, there was a span of 22 bases. The CDR3 sequence is 18 residues long. The CDR3 sequence: CASSGVATKVGLNQPQHF. The CDR3 DNA reads as TGTGCCAGCAGTGGGGTGGCTACTAAGGTGGGGCTCAATCAGCCCCAGCATTTT.

V and J are TRBV28 and TRBJ1-1, with D possibly TRBD1 on 5 matching bases. The CDR3 has 15 residues. The V gene's germline CDR1 is MDHEN and CDR2 SYDVKM. Trimming cost V 0 bases and J 6 bases, with 14 bases left between them. Here the CDR3 DNA reads TGTGCCAGCAGTTTATGGCGGGACGGGGATCCTGAAGCTTTCTTT. Protein product: CASSLWRDGDPEAFF.

V gene TRBV10-3 combines with J gene TRBJ2-1, with 12 bases that match TRBD2. Germline CDR1 and CDR2: ENHRY and SYGVKD. This CDR3 has 15 amino acids. V was clipped by 8 bases and J by 3 bases; unmatched bases: 5. CDR3 loop: CAIGKTSGSYNEQFF. The CDR3 DNA follows: TGTGCCATCGGTAAGACTAGCGGGAGCTACAATGAGCAGTTCTTC.

This rearrangement joins TRBV20-1 to TRBJ2-7; TRBD2 aligns across 8 bases. The ends lost 6 bases at V and 3 bases at J; junction bases unmatched: 7. CDR1 and CDR2 (germline): DFQATT, SNEGSKA (reference sequence). This CDR3 spans 13 amino acids. The CDR3 DNA sequence: TGCAGTGCCAGTGGGACTAGAGGCTACGAGCAGTACTTC. This sequence encodes CSASGTRGYEQYF.

The rearrangement joins TRBV6-5 to TRBJ2-5, with 7 bases matching TRBD2. Germline V lookup: CDR1 MNHEY, CDR2 SVGAGI. The CDR3 is 12 amino acids. The ends lost 2 bases at V and 7 bases at J; junction bases unmatched: 1. CDR3 nucleotides: TGTGCCAGCAGTTACAGGGAGGGGACCCAGTACTTC. Amino acids: CASSYREGTQYF.

The chain carries TRBV28 and TRBJ2-7, with D perhaps TRBD1 (6 bases). V was cut by 2 bases and J by 6 bases, with 14 bases left in between. Germline V gives CDR1 MDHEN, CDR2 SYDVKM. This CDR3 comprises 14 residues. CDR3 nucleotides: TGTGCCAGCAGTTTACTACAGGGCACGGTCGAGCAGTACTTC. This codes for CASSLLQGTVEQYF.

In its sample, this clone was seen once. The chain has TRBV28 and TRBJ1-5, with TRBD1 as a possible D gene (6 bases). The CDR3 sequence is 15 residues long. Germline-derived CDR1 and CDR2 are MDHEN and SYDVKM. V lost 2 bases and J 1 base, leaving 9 bases between the germline ends. CDR3 sequence: CASSLTGRSNQPQHF. The CDR3 DNA reads as TGTGCCAGCAGTTTAACAGGGAGAAGCAATCAGCCCCAGCATTTT.

The J gene is TRBJ1-2, the V gene TRBV30; 9 bases agree with TRBD1. After removal of 3 bases from V and 5 bases from J, the junction contained 10 bases not matched to a gene. The CDR3 loop spans 15 amino acids. Germline loops: CDR1 GTSNPN, CDR2 SVGIG (reference sequence). The CDR3 region is CAWSQSGQGKYGYTF. Here the CDR3 DNA reads TGTGCCTGGAGCCAATCGGGACAGGGAAAATATGGCTACACCTTC.